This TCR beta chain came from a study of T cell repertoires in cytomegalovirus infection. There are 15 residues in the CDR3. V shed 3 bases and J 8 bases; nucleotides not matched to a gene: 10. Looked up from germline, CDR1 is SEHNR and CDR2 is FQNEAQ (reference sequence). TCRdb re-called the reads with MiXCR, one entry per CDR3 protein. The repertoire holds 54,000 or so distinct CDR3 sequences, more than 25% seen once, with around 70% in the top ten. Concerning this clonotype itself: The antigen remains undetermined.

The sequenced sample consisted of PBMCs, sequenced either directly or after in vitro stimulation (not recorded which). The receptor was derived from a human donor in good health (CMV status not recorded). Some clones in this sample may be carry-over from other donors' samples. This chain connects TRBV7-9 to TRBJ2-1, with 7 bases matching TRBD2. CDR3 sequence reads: CASSLGLSSVDEQFF. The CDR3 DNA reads TGTGCCAGCAGCTTGGGACTATCGAGCGTAGATGAGCAGTTCTTC.